The 14 T cell receptor beta chains presented below share a single source sample, sequenced in a study of OX40 agonist ivuxolimab in advanced cancers. Repertoires were generated with immunoSEQ multiplex PCR, while TCRdb's copy carries only in-frame clones and drops some. The sample includes 58,000 or so clones, approximately 89% seen only once; the top ten take around 13%. The input for sequencing was CD4+ or CD8+ T cells sorted from blood, taken in a trial of the OX40 agonist ivuxolimab. The receptor set was obtained from an adult with an advanced solid tumor such as melanoma, head and neck, liver or kidney cancer.

The rearrangement joins TRBV9 to TRBJ2-7, with D possibly being TRBD2 (5 bases). The CDR3 spans 13 residues. Germline V gives CDR1 SGDLS, CDR2 YYNGEE. V was trimmed by 0 bases and J by 7 bases, leaving 11 bases between them. The CDR3 region has the DNA TGTGCCAGCAGCGTAGTGGAATCGGGGGAGCAGTACTTC. Translating gives CASSVVESGEQYF. The whole variable domain, remainder taken from reference TRBV9 and TRBJ2-7, is DSGVTQTPKHLITATGQRVTLRCSPRSGDLSVYWYQQSLDQGLQFLIQYYNGEERAKGNILERFSAQQFPDLHSELNLSSLELGDSALYFCASSVVESGEQYFGPGTRLTVT.

This chain links TRBV27 with TRBJ1-1, with D unresolved. V was shortened by 8 bases and J by 5 bases, with 18 bases between the two germline ends. Germline loops: CDR1 MNHEY, CDR2 SMNVEV (reference sequence). The CDR3 extends over 14 amino acids. The CDR3 coding sequence is TGTGCCAGCTCTGTCGGCCGGAGGGTGACTGAAGCTTTCTTT. The encoded protein is CASSVGRRVTEAFF.

The gene calls are TRBV28 and TRBJ2-5; D perhaps matches TRBD1 (6 bases). Germline CDR1 MDHEN, CDR2 SYDVKM. V lost 2 bases, J lost 4 bases, and 14 bases lay in between. The CDR3 loop spans 15 amino acids. CDR3 in amino acids: CASSLGQIIGETQYF. The CDR3 DNA is TGTGCCAGCAGTTTAGGACAGATAATAGGAGAGACCCAGTACTTC.

This clone was seen more than once but under ten times. This rearrangement joins TRBV2 to TRBJ1-5; D is unresolved. With 2 bases removed from V and 0 bases from J, the gap between germline ends came to 2 bases. The CDR3 is 13 residues long. Per germline, CDR1 SNHLY and CDR2 FYNNEI. CDR3 in amino acids: CASSEFSNQPQHF. CDR3 nucleotide sequence: TGTGCCAGCAGTGAATTTAGCAATCAGCCCCAGCATTTT.

The V and J genes are TRBV19 and TRBJ1-5; the D gene is possibly TRBD1 (6 bases). V was pared by 1 base and J by 6 bases, with 13 bases between. The CDR3 totals 15 residues. Germline CDR1 is LNHDA and CDR2 is SQIVND (reference sequence). CDR3 DNA: TGTGCCAGTAGTATAGTGGGGACACCGGGTCAGCCCCAGCATTTT. Its protein product is CASSIVGTPGQPQHF.

The chain is built from TRBV9 and TRBJ2-1; TRBD2 matches 7 bases. CDR3 size: 15 residues. Germline-derived CDR1 and CDR2 are SGDLS and YYNGEE. With V trimmed by 2 bases and J by 3 bases, 5 bases remained unmatched. The CDR3 sequence is CASSVLGGNYNEQFF. The CDR3 DNA reads TGTGCCAGCAGCGTTCTGGGGGGGAACTACAATGAGCAGTTCTTC.

CDR3 sequence: CASSITAYSNQPQHF. As DNA, the CDR3 is TGTGCCAGTAGTATTACGGCGTATAGCAATCAGCCCCAGCATTTT. V is TRBV19 and J is TRBJ1-5, with D unresolved. Trimming took off 3 bases at V and 0 bases at J, with 9 bases between the two ends. Germline CDR1 LNHDA, CDR2 SQIVND (reference sequence). This CDR3 spans 15 amino acids.

This chain joins TRBV19 and TRBJ1-1; tentatively, D is TRBD1 (5 bases). CDR3 length: 15 residues. The V gene's germline CDR1 is LNHDA and CDR2 SQIVND (reference sequence). Between the trimmed V and J ends, which lost 3 bases and 1 base, there was a span of 12 bases. The CDR3 loop reads CASSMGPGSNTEAFF. The CDR3 nucleotides read TGTGCCAGTAGTATGGGGCCAGGCTCGAACACTGAAGCTTTCTTT.

This clone was detected a few times. V is TRBV4-1 and J is TRBJ1-5; perhaps TRBD1 as D (5 bases). Germline loops: CDR1 MGHRA, CDR2 YSYEKL. V lost 3 bases to trimming and J lost 4 bases, with 10 bases between them. CDR3 length equals 14 residues. CDR3 in amino acids: CASSQRQTNQPQHF. The CDR3 DNA follows: TGCGCCAGCAGCCAGAGACAGACTAATCAGCCCCAGCATTTT.

V is TRBV5-6 and J is TRBJ2-3, with TRBD2 identical over 11 bases. The CDR3 has 15 residues. V was pared by 7 bases and J by 3 bases, with 7 bases of the junction left unmatched. Germline assignment: CDR1 SGHDT and CDR2 YYEEEE. CDR3 in amino acids: CASGRLAGMTDTQYF. As DNA, the CDR3 is TGTGCCAGCGGCCGACTAGCGGGGATGACAGATACGCAGTATTTT.

The rearrangement uses TRBV11-2 and TRBJ2-3; 13 nucleotides match TRBD2. Losses at the gene ends were 5 bases for V and 4 bases for J; bases not matched to a gene: 6. The germline V gene encodes CDR1 SGHAT and CDR2 FQNNGV. The CDR3 runs to 16 residues. CDR3 coding DNA: TGTGCCAGCAGCCCAGGACTAGCGGGAGAGGCAGATACGCAGTATTTT. This encodes CASSPGLAGEADTQYF.

V is TRBV27 and J is TRBJ1-5; TRBD1 agrees at 7 bases. Germline V gives CDR1 MNHEY, CDR2 SMNVEV (reference sequence). Trimming at V came to 5 bases and at J to 3 bases, leaving 7 bases not matched to a gene. The CDR3 loop spans 15 amino acids. The CDR3 protein is CASSLRQGSNQPQHF. The CDR3 nucleotides read TGTGCCAGCAGTCTGCGACAGGGCTCCAATCAGCCCCAGCATTTT.

The rearrangement uses TRBV7-6 and TRBJ1-2; the D gene is possibly TRBD1 (5 bases). CDR1 is SGHVS and CDR2 is FNYEAQ in the germline V gene. The CDR3 loop spans 13 amino acids. Trimming shortened V by 5 bases and J by 3 bases, and 10 bases separated the two germline ends. CDR3 protein: CASSGMGDYGYTF. Here the CDR3 DNA reads TGTGCCAGCAGCGGCATGGGGGACTATGGCTACACCTTC.

The V and J genes are TRBV7-9 and TRBJ2-7, with unresolved D. This CDR3 has 14 residues. Trimming left V 5 bases short and J 2 bases short, with 13 bases between. Germline values: CDR1 SEHNR, CDR2 FQNEAQ (reference sequence). CDR3 region: CASSHVIPPYEQYF. The CDR3, as DNA: TGTGCCAGCAGCCACGTTATCCCTCCCTACGAGCAGTACTTC.